This T cell receptor (beta chain) comes out of a study of blood T cell repertoires in COVID-19 (dated by TCRdb to 2019 to 2021). The study in broad terms: Samples covering the acute and convalescent phases of COVID-19 were provided by collaborators in the United States, Italy and Spain. The repertoires were made available in a free public database intended to serve as a resource for research on the immune response to SARS-CoV-2. The sample metadata nearly always contained a de-identified subject ID, COVID-19 status, age in years and sex. The samples were drawn from the first 160 participants of the ongoing ImmuneRACE study and from 1,254 subjects provided by 6 global collaborators. Deeply sampled blood TCRbeta repertoires from subjects exposed to, actively infected with, or recovered from COVID-19 were included in the dataset. The material from the prospective study consisted of cDNA or gDNA derived from T cells, B-cell-depleted T cells, or PBMCs. Where available, HLA class I and class II types were obtained from metadata supplied by the sample provider rather than from assay-based typing. General study outcomes and caveats: Clinical and demographic metadata were provided uncurated, with the amount varying by source and participant.

Note on this clone: Its antigen remains unidentified. Base qualities are not recorded, but no much larger clone differs from it by a single base.

TCRbeta CDR3 regions were amplified from genomic DNA using the immunoSEQ Assay, a bias-controlled multiplex PCR. Processing in the source paper ran as follows. The number of nucleated cells in each sample was estimated by amplification of reference gene primers within the assay. Sequence reads were collapsed and filtered to measure the absolute abundance of every unique TCRbeta CDR3 rearrangement. For each sample, productive Simpson clonality was calculated by taking the square root of Simpson's diversity index across productive rearrangements. As stored in TCRdb, this immuneACCESS dataset retains in-frame rearrangements with V and J assigned. A fraction of the clones does not appear; measured against another copy, unresolved V genes explain less than half of the discrepancy, and the remainder lacks a known reason. D and trimming were read from the DNA, whereas the V and J calls and clone size are those reported in that table. This sample has 100,000 to 150,000 clones in its table, and approximately 83% of those were observed once. The ten largest clones represent 10% to 15% of the sample.

The collaborating institutions used their own protocols to collect whole blood in K2EDTA tubes. For TCRbeta analysis, collaborators shipped samples as frozen whole blood, isolated PBMCs, or DNA extracted from either of those sample types. V drops 1 base and J drops 6 bases, leaving 15 bases in between. Its CDR3 holds 14 amino acids, cysteine through phenylalanine. Here the CDR3 DNA is all that survives: 42 bases in frame from base 1. Reading the germline V gene gives CDR1 SQVTM and CDR2 ANQGSEA. Sequenced input: peripheral blood. The TCR was taken from a man between 60 and 75 years old with acute or convalescent COVID-19. The chain uses TRBV29-1 and TRBJ1-1, with no D gene named confidently. The DNA is TGCAGCGTTGAAGTTGGTTTAGGAGAGGCTGAAGCTTTCTTT. The resulting protein is CSVEVGLGEAEAFF.